The 14 T cell receptor beta chains below all came from one sample that was sequenced in a study of cytomegalovirus exposure and HLA in healthy donors. Vbeta (60) and Jbeta (13) primers were used in the PCR. Using immunoSEQ multiplex PCR, the repertoire was profiled, and TCRdb retains in-frame clones only, with some absent. The data contain under 120,000 clones, 50% to 65% of them singletons. Sequencing used PBMCs. The receptors stem from a man in his thirties or forties in good health and CMV-seropositive.

In its sample, this clone was seen once. The CDR3 DNA sequence: TGTGCCAGCTGGGGGACAGGGGTCAATGAGCAGTTCTTC. Encoded protein: CASWGTGVNEQFF. This chain connects TRBV6-1 to TRBJ2-1; 10 bases are shared with TRBD1. Germline values: CDR1 MNHNS, CDR2 SASEGT. The CDR3 is 13 residues long. V was clipped by 8 bases and J by 6 bases; unmatched bases: 4.

This clone occurred a few times. The chain recombines TRBV6-1 with TRBJ2-5, with a weak D call TRBD1 (6 bases). Germline V CDR1 and CDR2: MNHNS, SASEGT. This CDR3 comprises 13 residues. The V end lost 5 bases, the J end lost 2 bases, and 9 bases lay between the germline ends. For the CDR3, the DNA is TGTGCCAGCAGTTATGGACAGCAAGAGACCCAGTACTTC. It codes for CASSYGQQETQYF.

This clone appeared a single time. The chain's CDR3 is CAWSVSVGGNTIYF. In DNA form, the CDR3 reads TGTGCCTGGAGTGTAAGCGTTGGCGGAAACACCATATATTTT. J is TRBJ1-3 and V is TRBV30; the D is unclear. Germline V lookup: CDR1 GTSNPN, CDR2 SVGIG (reference sequence). The CDR3 consists of 14 residues. With 0 bases removed from V and 4 bases from J, the gap between germline ends came to 10 bases.

CDR3 region: CASRNRGGSGELFF. CDR3 bases: TGTGCCAGCCGGAACAGAGGAGGGTCCGGGGAGCTGTTTTTT. This chain uses TRBV2 with TRBJ2-2, with D perhaps matching TRBD2 (6 bases). The CDR3 contains 14 residues. Germline CDR1 and CDR2: SNHLY and FYNNEI. Deletions cut 8 bases from V and 6 bases from J, with 16 bases between.

The V gene is TRBV5-1, the J gene TRBJ2-1; 13 nucleotides line up with TRBD2. The CDR3 length is 19 residues. In germline, CDR1 is SGHRS, CDR2 YFSETQ. With V trimmed by 1 base and J by 5 bases, 12 bases remained unmatched. The CDR3 protein is CASSLTSGGVIVVHNEQFF. Here the CDR3 DNA reads TGCGCCAGCAGCTTGACTAGCGGGGGGGTTATTGTGGTTCACAATGAGCAGTTCTTC.

This chain joins TRBV5-1 and TRBJ1-1; D remains unclear. Germline values: CDR1 SGHRS, CDR2 YFSETQ. V gave up 0 bases and J gave up 1 base, with 7 bases separating them. This CDR3 has 14 amino acids. The CDR3 here is CASSLVPGNTEAFF. DNA of the CDR3: TGCGCCAGCAGCTTGGTCCCAGGGAACACTGAAGCTTTCTTT.

The V and J genes are TRBV27 and TRBJ1-1, with TRBD1 as a possible D gene (6 bases). The length of the CDR3 is 14 residues. V dropped 5 bases and J dropped 0 bases, with 10 bases sitting between them. The germline CDR1 and CDR2 sequences are MNHEY and SMNVEV (reference sequence). The CDR3: CASSRGRVNTEAFF. The CDR3 DNA sequence: TGTGCCAGCAGTAGGGGGAGAGTGAACACTGAAGCTTTCTTT.

This sequence joins TRBV28 and TRBJ2-7, with a possible D match to TRBD1 (6 bases). Trimming stripped 4 bases from V and 0 bases from J, with 10 bases between. The CDR3 length is 14 residues. The V gene's germline CDR1 is MDHEN and CDR2 SYDVKM. CDR3 amino acids: CASSYRANSYEQYF. The CDR3 nucleotides read TGTGCCAGCAGTTACAGGGCGAACTCCTACGAGCAGTACTTC. Combining the CDR3 with reference TRBV28 and TRBJ2-7 gives the whole variable domain DVKVTQSSRYLVKRTGEKVFLECVQDMDHENMFWYRQDPGLGLRLIYFSYDVKMKEKGDIPEGYSVSREKKERFSLILESASTNQTSMYLCASSYRANSYEQYFGPGTRLTVT.

This clone was detected once. This chain links TRBV30 with TRBJ1-2; 8 bases match TRBD1. Per germline, CDR1 GTSNPN and CDR2 SVGIG (reference sequence). This CDR3 region has 14 residues. The ends lost 1 base at V and 2 bases at J; junction bases unmatched: 3. CDR3 nucleotides: TGTGCCTGGAGTGGCCCAGGGGGCAACTATGGCTACACCTTC. Translation: CAWSGPGGNYGYTF.

The gene calls are TRBV6-1 and TRBJ1-4, with D perhaps matching TRBD1 (5 bases). The CDR3 has 16 amino acids. Trimming removed 4 bases at V and 2 bases at J, with 14 bases between. Germline CDR1 reads MNHNS; CDR2 reads SASEGT. CDR3 in amino acids: CASSGRDSLTNEKLFF. In DNA form, the CDR3 reads TGTGCCAGCAGTGGACGGGACTCTCTGACTAATGAAAAACTGTTTTTT.

The count of this clone is one. The same CDR3 arises from other DNA sequences in this sample as well. V and J are TRBV20-1 and TRBJ1-2, with 7 bases identical to TRBD1. The V gene end was trimmed by 5 bases and the J gene end by 8 bases; junction bases not matched to a gene: 5. The CDR3 covers 11 residues. Germline CDR1 reads DFQATT; CDR2 reads SNEGSKA (reference sequence). The CDR3 DNA is TGCAGTGCTCCGACAGGGTTGGGCTACACCTTC. It translates to CSAPTGLGYTF.

The count of this clone is one. The V and J genes are TRBV10-3 and TRBJ1-2; D not certain. The CDR3 length is 12 residues. Germline loops: CDR1 ENHRY, CDR2 SYGVKD. Trimming left V 8 bases short and J 4 bases short, with 11 bases between. CDR3 amino acids: CAISAGVYGYTF. CDR3 coding DNA: TGTGCCATCTCAGCGGGTGTCTATGGCTACACCTTC.

The rearrangement uses TRBV2 and TRBJ1-5; TRBD1 is a possible D gene (5 bases). V was clipped by 9 bases and J by 5 bases, with 14 bases between them. The CDR3 loop spans 13 amino acids. The germline CDR1 and CDR2 sequences are SNHLY and FYNNEI. DNA for the CDR3: TGTGCCAGTCAGGGAGGGTACGATCAGCCCCAGCATTTT. Its translation is CASQGGYDQPQHF.

V is TRBV11-1 and J is TRBJ2-7; D is undetermined. Looked up from germline, CDR1 is SGHAT and CDR2 is FQDESV (reference sequence). The CDR3 is 15 residues long. Trimming shortened V by 4 bases and J by 9 bases, and 22 bases separated the two germline ends. CDR3 DNA sequence: TGTGCCAGCAGCTCCTCCACCAGACCGACACCCCGGCAGTACTTC. It is translated as CASSSSTRPTPRQYF.